The entry below gives a single T cell receptor (beta chain) sequence along with its context. The target antigen is unknown. This specimen belongs to a study of T cell responses to AZD1222 COVID-19 vaccine. Whole-study findings and limits: CD4 TCRs associated with vaccination spanned spike, dominating at 160-218 and 743-854. Once two AZD1222 doses were given, Spike-specific TCR breadth and depth went up. Most donors were white British, females outnumbered males, and clonal diversity was possibly underestimated. Sampling that yielded the repertoires occurred only after the peak T cell response.

Here immunoSEQ multiplex PCR was the method, and the copy in TCRdb shows in-frame clones only, minus some. The data show about 42,000 clones, approximately 88% seen once. Germline V CDR1 and CDR2: SGDLS, YYNGEE. V shed 3 bases, J shed 4 bases, and the junction held 3 bases outside the gene matches. The CDR3 has 14 amino acids. V gene TRBV9 combines with J gene TRBJ1-1, with 10 nucleotides matching TRBD1. The starting material was peripheral blood, obtained 28 days after the second AZD1222 dose. The sequence came from an adult who received the AZD1222 COVID-19 vaccine. CDR3 residues: CASSARTGGTEAFF. In DNA form, the CDR3 reads TGTGCCAGCAGCGCCAGGACAGGGGGCACTGAAGCTTTCTTT.